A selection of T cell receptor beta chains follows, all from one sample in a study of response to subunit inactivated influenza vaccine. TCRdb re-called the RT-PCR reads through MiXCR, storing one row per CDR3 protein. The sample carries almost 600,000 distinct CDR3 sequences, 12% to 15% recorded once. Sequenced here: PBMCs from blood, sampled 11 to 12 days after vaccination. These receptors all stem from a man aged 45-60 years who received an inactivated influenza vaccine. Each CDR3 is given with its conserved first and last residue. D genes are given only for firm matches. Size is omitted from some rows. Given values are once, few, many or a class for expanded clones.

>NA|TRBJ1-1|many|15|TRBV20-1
TGCAGTGCGAGTCGACGATGGTCAGCAGGGACTGAAGCTTTCTTT
CSASRRWSAGTEAFF
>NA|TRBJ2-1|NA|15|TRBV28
TGTGCCAGCAGTCTACCACCGGGGACCTACAATGAGCAGTTCTTC
CASSLPPGTYNEQFF
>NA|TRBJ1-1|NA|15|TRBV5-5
TGTGCCAGCAGGAACGTTACATTTATGAACACTGAAGCTTTCTTT
CASRNVTFMNTEAFF
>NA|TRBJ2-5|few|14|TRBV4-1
TGCGCCAGCAGCCCAACGGGAGACCAAGAGACCCAGTACTTC
CASSPTGDQETQYF
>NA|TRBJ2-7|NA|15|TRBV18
TGTGCCAGCTCTGTTGAGACTAGAGCCTCCTACGAGCAGTACTTC
CASSVETRASYEQYF
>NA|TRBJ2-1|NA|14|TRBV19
TGTGCCAGTACCCCGACTGGCTCCTACAATGAGCAGTTCTTC
CASTPTGSYNEQFF
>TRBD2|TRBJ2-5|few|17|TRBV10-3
TGTGCCACCGAACCCGAACCGGGGCGCGGGAGCCAAGAGACCCAGTACTTC
CATEPEPGRGSQETQYF
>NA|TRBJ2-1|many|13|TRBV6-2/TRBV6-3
TGTGCCAGCAGTTACTTACCCGCCTATGAGCAGTTCTTC
CASSYLPAYEQFF
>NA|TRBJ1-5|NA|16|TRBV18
TGTGCCAGCTCACCGAGCTTCGGGGACTACAATCAGCCCCAGCATTTT
CASSPSFGDYNQPQHF
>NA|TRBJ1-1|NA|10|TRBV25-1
TGTGCCAGCGGAGCGATAGTTACTTTCTTT
CASGAIVTFF
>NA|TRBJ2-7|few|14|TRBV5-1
TGCGCCAGCAGCTGGACCACGGTTCGTTCGGAGCAGTACTTC
CASSWTTVRSEQYF
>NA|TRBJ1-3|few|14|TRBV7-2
TGTGCCAGCAGCTTTTTGCGGTCTAAAAACACCATATATTTT
CASSFLRSKNTIYF
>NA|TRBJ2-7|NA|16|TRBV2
TGTGCCAGCAGTGAAGTTTCGTGGGGCGCAGGGTACGAGCAGTACTTC
CASSEVSWGAGYEQYF
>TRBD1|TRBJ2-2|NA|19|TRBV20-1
TGCAGTGCTAGAGATGTTTCGCGAAATGACAGGGGGCCGTCCGGGGAGCTGTTTTTT
CSARDVSRNDRGPSGELFF
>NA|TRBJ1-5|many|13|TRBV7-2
TGTGCCAGCAGCTCGAATAGCAATCAGCCCCAGCATTTT
CASSSNSNQPQHF